Shown below are 20 T cell receptor beta chains from a single sample sequenced in a study of shared clonotypes between healthy human individuals. Libraries were prepared by immunoSEQ multiplex PCR; TCRdb keeps only in-frame clonotypes and omits some of them. The sample carries around 2,100,000 clones, approximately 94% recorded once. Naivety among CD8 cells was defined by CD45RO negativity and positive CCR7 selection, thereby excluding terminally differentiated effector memory CD45RA+ cells. Sequences were obtained from naive CD8+ T cells sorted from blood. These receptors originate from a man aged 18-30 years in good health.

The rearrangement links TRBV10-3 to TRBJ2-7; 8 positions match TRBD1. The length of the CDR3 is 16 residues. CDR1 and CDR2 from the germline V gene are ENHRY and SYGVKD. V was pared by 3 bases and J by 2 bases, with 9 bases of the junction left unmatched. Here the CDR3 DNA reads TGTGCCATCAGTGAACTCGGGACAGGAGGGGCCTACGAGCAGTACTTC. Protein product: CAISELGTGGAYEQYF.

This clone was seen only a few times. This chain links TRBV6-1 with TRBJ1-6; the D is unclear. Trimming pared 0 bases from V and 0 bases from J, leaving 12 bases between. CDR1 is MNHNS and CDR2 is SASEGT in the germline V gene. The CDR3 is 18 amino acids. CDR3 in amino acids: CASSEALQWSSYNSPLHF. The CDR3, as DNA: TGTGCCAGCAGTGAAGCGCTTCAGTGGAGCTCCTATAATTCACCCCTCCACTTT.

Remarks on this clone: In the same sample, other DNA sequences code for this CDR3. V gene TRBV4-1 combines with J gene TRBJ2-7; D unresolved. The CDR3 is 15 amino acids. V was cut by 1 base and J by 1 base, with 11 bases left in between. Germline V gene lookup returns CDR1 MGHRA and CDR2 YSYEKL. This CDR3 reads CASSQGARSSYEQYF. CDR3 nucleotides: TGCGCCAGCAGCCAAGGTGCCAGGTCTTCCTACGAGCAGTACTTC.

The rearrangement uses TRBV11-2 and TRBJ2-5, with D hard to call. The CDR3 extends over 14 amino acids. Deletions cut 1 base from V and 0 bases from J, with 6 bases between. The germline gives CDR1 SGHAT, CDR2 FQNNGV. The CDR3 DNA is TGTGCCAGCAGCTTAGTGTCGTACCAAGAGACCCAGTACTTC. It translates to CASSLVSYQETQYF.

This rearrangement joins TRBV29-1 to TRBJ2-3; 11 bases map to TRBD2. The CDR3 totals 16 residues. The ends lost 3 bases at V and 0 bases at J; junction bases unmatched: 5. Germline V CDR1 and CDR2: SQVTM, ANQGSEA. In nucleotides, the CDR3 is TGCAGCGTTGAGGGACTAGCGGTGACTAGCACAGATACGCAGTATTTT. Translated: CSVEGLAVTSTDTQYF.

The rearrangement uses TRBV6-1 and TRBJ1-5; D unresolved. Germline CDR1 is MNHNS and CDR2 is SASEGT. Trimming removed 5 bases at V and 6 bases at J, with 17 bases between. The length of the CDR3 is 15 residues. Written as DNA, the CDR3 is TGTGCCAGCAGTTCGCCCGGGGAAGGAAGTCAGCCCCAGCATTTT. Translated, it gives CASSSPGEGSQPQHF.

The genes are TRBV28 and TRBJ1-1; D is possibly TRBD1 (6 bases). The CDR3 contains 14 residues. Trimming cost V 1 base and J 4 bases, with 10 bases left between them. Looked up from germline, CDR1 is MDHEN and CDR2 is SYDVKM. CDR3 loop: CASSLYREGTEAFF. CDR3 bases: TGTGCCAGCAGTTTATACAGGGAAGGCACTGAAGCTTTCTTT.

A remark on this clone: Different DNA sequences within this sample yield the same CDR3. This sequence joins TRBV28 and TRBJ2-2, with D possibly matching TRBD1 (6 bases). Between the trimmed V and J ends, which lost 4 bases and 3 bases, there was a span of 9 bases. The germline V gene has CDR1 MDHEN and CDR2 SYDVKM. The length of the CDR3 is 14 residues. CDR3 bases: TGTGCCAGCAGTTCGCCAGGGGACACCGGGGAGCTGTTTTTT. Translated, it gives CASSSPGDTGELFF.

Regarding this clone: Other nucleotide sequences from this sample produce the same CDR3. For the CDR3, the DNA is TGTGCCAGCAGTTACTCTGGGCCAGGGTATGGCTACACCTTC. Translating it yields CASSYSGPGYGYTF. This chain links TRBV6-5 with TRBJ1-2; D is possibly TRBD1 (5 bases). CDR1 is MNHEY and CDR2 is SVGAGI in the germline V gene. Trimming took off 0 bases at V and 5 bases at J, with 10 bases between the two ends. The CDR3 totals 14 residues.

The J gene is TRBJ2-7, the V gene TRBV7-8; 8 nucleotides line up with TRBD1. The CDR3 runs 15 residues. The V gene's germline CDR1 is SGHVS and CDR2 FQNEAQ. J gave up 3 bases and V 3 bases, and 7 bases lay outside the gene matches. The CDR3 loop reads CASSFAGQGDYEQYF. The CDR3 coding sequence is TGTGCCAGCAGCTTCGCTGGACAGGGTGACTACGAGCAGTACTTC.

This clone was detected only once. This chain connects TRBV19 to TRBJ2-7; D not certain. V lost 5 bases and J 6 bases, leaving 11 bases between the germline ends. Germline V CDR1 and CDR2: LNHDA, SQIVND (reference sequence). The CDR3 is made up of 12 amino acids. CDR3 sequence: CASSAPAGEQYF. CDR3 nucleotides: TGTGCCAGTAGTGCTCCTGCAGGCGAGCAGTACTTC.

As for this clone: This CDR3 is also generated by other DNA sequences in the sample. The gene calls are TRBV25-1 and TRBJ2-5; D perhaps matches TRBD2 (5 bases). Trimming pared 7 bases from V and 5 bases from J, leaving 11 bases between. Germline-derived CDR1 and CDR2 are MGHDK and SYGVNS. This CDR3 comprises 12 residues. CDR3 in DNA: TGTGCCAGCACCGGAGGACTGGAGACCCAGTACTTC. It translates to CASTGGLETQYF.

This clone was seen once. The chain carries TRBV13 and TRBJ1-1, with no clear D. CDR3 length equals 14 residues. Germline CDR1 PRHDT, CDR2 FYEKMQ (reference sequence). The V end was cut by 3 bases, the J end by 1 base, with 9 bases between. CDR3 nucleotides: TGTGCCAGCAGCTTCTCGACTGGGAACACTGAAGCTTTCTTT. As protein: CASSFSTGNTEAFF.

V is TRBV11-2 and J is TRBJ2-7; 7 bases match TRBD1. The CDR3 spans 14 residues. V was clipped by 5 bases and J by 6 bases; unmatched bases: 10. Germline V lookup: CDR1 SGHAT, CDR2 FQNNGV. The chain's CDR3 is CASSRIDRVSEQYF. CDR3 nucleotides: TGTGCCAGCAGCCGCATAGACAGGGTTAGCGAGCAGTACTTC.

The genes are TRBV15 and TRBJ2-7, with TRBD1 matching 12 bases. V dropped 0 bases and J dropped 2; count of bases not matched to a gene: 2. The germline gives CDR1 LNHNV, CDR2 YYDKDF (reference sequence). This CDR3 region has 16 residues. As DNA, the CDR3 is TGTGCCACCAGCAGAGATGGGACAGGGGGCCCCTACGAGCAGTACTTC. Residues: CATSRDGTGGPYEQYF. The whole variable domain, filled in from reference TRBV15 and TRBJ2-7, reads DAMVIQNPRYQVTQFGKPVTLSCSQTLNHNVMYWYQQKSSQAPKLLFHYYDKDFNNEADTPDNFQSRRPNTSFCFLDIRSPGLGDTAMYLCATSRDGTGGPYEQYFGPGTRLTVT.

The chain couples TRBV5-6 to TRBJ1-6; D is possibly TRBD1 (5 bases). CDR3 length equals 16 residues. The germline gives CDR1 SGHDT, CDR2 YYEEEE. The ends were cut back, 7 bases at V and 3 bases at J, with 17 bases in the middle. The CDR3 here is CASCAGSGVYNSPLHF. CDR3 bases: TGTGCCAGCTGTGCAGGGTCAGGAGTCTATAATTCACCCCTCCACTTT. Variable domain in full (rest from reference TRBV5-6 and TRBJ1-6): DAGVTQSPTHLIKTRGQQVTLRCSPKSGHDTVSWYQQALGQGPQFIFQYYEEEERQRGNFPDRFSGHQFPNYSSELNVNALLLGDSALYLCASCAGSGVYNSPLHFGNGTRLTVT.

About this clone itself: Other nucleotide sequences from this sample produce the same CDR3. The rearrangement links TRBV5-1 to TRBJ2-7; TRBD2 is a possible D gene (6 bases). CDR1 is SGHRS, CDR2 YFSETQ, per germline. V lost 0 bases and J lost 7, with 8 bases in between. The length of the CDR3 is 12 residues. CDR3 in amino acids: CASSLAGEEQYF. CDR3 coding DNA: TGCGCCAGCAGCTTGGCGGGGGAGGAGCAGTACTTC.

CDR3 DNA sequence: TGCGCCAGCAGTGAATCTTACGGACGGTACGAGCAGTACTTC. It specifies CASSESYGRYEQYF. This rearrangement joins TRBV10-1 to TRBJ2-7; D not certain. V was trimmed by 3 bases and J by 4 bases, leaving 13 bases between them. Germline CDR1 is WNHNN and CDR2 is SYGVQD (reference sequence). This CDR3 is built from 14 residues.

This sequence joins TRBV7-3 and TRBJ2-1, with D perhaps TRBD2 (6 bases). CDR1 and CDR2 from the germline V gene are SGHTA and FQGTGA. The CDR3 runs 13 residues. Trimming removed 5 bases at V and 6 bases at J, with 11 bases between. CDR3 residues: CASSEGLFNEQFF. CDR3 bases: TGTGCCAGCAGCGAGGGACTTTTCAATGAGCAGTTCTTC.

The chain couples TRBV10-1 to TRBJ2-3; TRBD1 aligns across 9 bases. Germline values: CDR1 WNHNN, CDR2 SYGVQD (reference sequence). Germline trimming cut 2 bases from V and 2 bases from J; bases unmatched to any gene: 8. CDR3 length equals 17 residues. CDR3 amino acids: CASSEKIGQGITDTQYF. CDR3 nucleotides: TGCGCCAGCAGTGAGAAGATCGGACAGGGGATCACAGATACGCAGTATTTT.